The 21 T cell receptor beta chains below were found in one sample sequenced in a study of blood T cell repertoires in COVID-19. The assay was immunoSEQ multiplex PCR, and TCRdb's table has in-frame clones only and misses some. The sample includes about 440,000 clones, approximately 88% of them seen just once. The material sequenced was peripheral blood. The receptors originated from a woman aged 45-59 years with COVID-19, enrolled during active disease.

The chain has TRBV2 and TRBJ1-5, with no clear D. The V end lost 1 base, the J end lost 4 bases, and 8 bases lay between the germline ends. Looked up from germline, CDR1 is SNHLY and CDR2 is FYNNEI. The CDR3 totals 14 residues. CDR3 DNA sequence: TGTGCCAGCAGTGAAGGTGGAGGGAATCAGCCCCAGCATTTT. This sequence encodes CASSEGGGNQPQHF.

CDR3 residues: CASSSLGTSTDTQYF. The DNA of the CDR3 is TGTGCCAGCAGCTCCCTGGGGACTAGCACAGATACGCAGTATTTT. The chain recombines TRBV7-3 with TRBJ2-3; weak D call: TRBD2 (6 bases). CDR3 size: 15 residues. The V and J ends lost 4 bases and 0 bases respectively, with 11 bases between them. Germline assignment: CDR1 SGHTA and CDR2 FQGTGA.

This rearrangement joins TRBV19 to TRBJ1-1; a possible D gene is TRBD1 (6 bases). V dropped 1 base and J dropped 0 bases, with 12 bases sitting between them. The CDR3 contains 16 residues. CDR1 LNHDA and CDR2 SQIVND come from the germline V gene (reference sequence). The CDR3 reads CASSIGWGQLNTEAFF. DNA of the CDR3: TGTGCCAGTAGTATAGGTTGGGGACAATTGAACACTGAAGCTTTCTTT. The whole variable domain, remainder taken from reference TRBV19 and TRBJ1-1, is DGGITQSPKYLFRKEGQNVTLSCEQNLNHDAMYWYRQDPGQGLRLIYYSQIVNDFQKGDIAEGYSVSREKKESFPLTVTSAQKNPTAFYLCASSIGWGQLNTEAFFGQGTRLTVV.

This chain links TRBV12-3 or TRBV12-4 with TRBJ2-2; D is ambiguous. V lost 5 bases and J lost 3, with 7 bases in between. The CDR3 is 13 amino acids. CDR3: CASSTEYTGELFF. The CDR3 DNA follows: TGTGCCAGCAGTACCGAGTACACCGGGGAGCTGTTTTTT.

The chain carries TRBV12-3 or TRBV12-4 and TRBJ2-7, with D maybe TRBD2 (5 bases). The CDR3 is 13 residues long. V lost 3 bases and J lost 5, with 11 bases in between. CDR3 region: CASSFGIRNEQYF. The CDR3 DNA reads as TGTGCCAGCAGTTTCGGGATCCGGAACGAGCAGTACTTC.

The chain carries TRBV6-6 and TRBJ1-5, with D perhaps TRBD1 (6 bases). The CDR3 is 14 amino acids. V lost 6 bases and J lost 8, with 17 bases in between. The V gene's germline CDR1 is MNHNY and CDR2 SVGAGI (reference sequence). CDR3 sequence reads: CASRGQSSGEPQHF. CDR3 in DNA: TGTGCCAGCAGAGGACAGTCCTCCGGGGAGCCCCAGCATTTT.

This rearrangement joins TRBV18 to TRBJ1-5, with D uncertain. Germline V gene data show CDR1 as KGHSH and CDR2 as LQKENI. The CDR3 length is 13 residues. V dropped 2 bases and J dropped 5 bases, with 7 bases sitting between them. The CDR3 DNA reads TGTGCCAGCTCACCAGCCGGGGATCAGCCCCAGCATTTT. Protein: CASSPAGDQPQHF.

The V call is TRBV12-3 or TRBV12-4, the J call TRBJ1-1, with TRBD1 identical over 7 bases. The CDR3 covers 12 residues. V lost 5 bases, J lost 8 bases, and 5 bases stayed unmatched. The CDR3, as DNA: TGTGCCAGCAGTAAACAACAGGGGGAAGCTTTCTTT. This translates into CASSKQQGEAFF.

The J gene is TRBJ1-2, the V gene TRBV2; D remains ambiguous. This CDR3 has 15 residues. The germline V gene has CDR1 SNHLY and CDR2 FYNNEI. The ends were cut back, 0 bases at V and 0 bases at J, with 8 bases in the middle. CDR3 DNA: TGTGCCAGCAGTGAAGCGCGAACAGCTAACTATGGCTACACCTTC. Translating it yields CASSEARTANYGYTF.

V and J are TRBV12-5 and TRBJ1-1, with D possibly TRBD1 on 6 matching bases. This CDR3 spans 13 amino acids. Trimming stripped 5 bases from V and 4 bases from J, with 11 bases between. Looked up from germline, CDR1 is LGHNT and CDR2 is FRNRAP. The chain's CDR3 is CASGPRGGTEAFF. CDR3 DNA sequence: TGTGCTAGTGGTCCGCGAGGGGGCACTGAAGCTTTCTTT.

This chain connects TRBV6-5 to TRBJ2-2; no firm D call. V was shortened by 6 bases and J by 7 bases, with 15 bases between the two germline ends. The CDR3 sequence is 14 residues long. Germline CDR1 MNHEY, CDR2 SVGAGI. CDR3 residues: CASRVRVQGGELFF. CDR3 DNA sequence: TGTGCCAGCAGGGTCCGGGTCCAAGGCGGGGAGCTGTTTTTT.

The chain joins TRBV5-6 to TRBJ2-3; 10 positions match TRBD1. Germline V gene data show CDR1 as SGHDT and CDR2 as YYEEEE. The CDR3 runs 16 residues. The ends lost 5 bases at V and 4 bases at J; junction bases unmatched: 10. The DNA for the CDR3 is TGTGCCAGCAGGTTGCTTAGGGACAGGGGTTCAGATACGCAGTATTTT. It translates to CASRLLRDRGSDTQYF.

The chain uses TRBV6-5 and TRBJ1-5; the D gene is possibly TRBD1 (6 bases). CDR1 and CDR2 (germline): MNHEY, SVGAGI. Trimming left V 4 bases short and J 7 bases short, with 14 bases between. CDR3 length: 14 residues. The CDR3 nucleotides read TGTGCCAGCAGTTCCCCCCGGGACAACCAGCCCCAGCATTTT. Residues: CASSSPRDNQPQHF.

V is TRBV25-1 and J is TRBJ2-7, with a tentative D call TRBD1 (6 bases). This CDR3 is built from 15 residues. Germline V CDR1 and CDR2: MGHDK, SYGVNS. V gave up 3 bases and J gave up 3 bases, with 15 bases separating them. CDR3: CASSDPQGPNYEQYF. CDR3 DNA sequence: TGTGCCAGCAGTGACCCACAGGGACCGAACTACGAGCAGTACTTC.

J is TRBJ2-1 and V is TRBV9; TRBD2 is a possible D gene (6 bases). Trimming shortened V by 4 bases and J by 4 bases, and 18 bases separated the two germline ends. The CDR3 contains 16 residues. The germline V gene has CDR1 SGDLS and CDR2 YYNGEE. The CDR3 bases are TGTGCCAGCAGCCGAATCCGGGACTCGATGTACAATGAGCAGTTCTTC. This codes for CASSRIRDSMYNEQFF.

The V and J genes are TRBV2 and TRBJ1-2, with D uncertain. Germline-derived CDR1 and CDR2 are SNHLY and FYNNEI. The V end lost 10 bases, the J end lost 8 bases, and 17 bases lay between the germline ends. This CDR3 contains 12 residues. The chain's CDR3 is CATFSSAAGYTF. In DNA form, the CDR3 reads TGTGCCACCTTCTCGTCTGCGGCAGGCTACACCTTC.

In DNA form, the CDR3 reads TGTGCCAGCAGCGCCTTCGGACAGGGCAATCAGCCCCAGCATTTT. Protein sequence: CASSAFGQGNQPQHF. V usage is TRBV2 and J usage is TRBJ1-5; TRBD1 aligns across 7 bases. Germline V lookup: CDR1 SNHLY, CDR2 FYNNEI. V lost 6 bases, J lost 2 bases, and 7 bases stayed unmatched. The CDR3 contains 15 residues.

The V call is TRBV27, the J call TRBJ2-3, with D perhaps TRBD2 (6 bases). The V and J ends lost 5 bases and 1 base respectively, with 13 bases between them. Germline V gives CDR1 MNHEY, CDR2 SMNVEV (reference sequence). The CDR3 has 15 residues. The CDR3 DNA reads TGTGCCAGCAGTCCCTTGGGGGGACGCACAGATACGCAGTATTTT. It encodes CASSPLGGRTDTQYF.

The rearrangement links TRBV5-1 to TRBJ2-1; TRBD2 matches at 8 bases. The V and J ends lost 4 bases and 0 bases, in that order; junction bases with no gene match: 6. The CDR3 is 16 residues long. Germline V gives CDR1 SGHRS, CDR2 YFSETQ. CDR3 protein: CASSQREGGSYNEQFF. For the CDR3, the DNA is TGCGCCAGCAGCCAACGGGAGGGGGGCTCCTACAATGAGCAGTTCTTC. Complete variable domain (other parts from reference TRBV5-1 and TRBJ2-1): KAGVTQTPRYLIKTRGQQVTLSCSPISGHRSVSWYQQTPGQGLQFLFEYFSETQRNKGNFPGRFSGRQFSNSRSEMNVSTLELGDSALYLCASSQREGGSYNEQFFGPGTRLTVL.

The chain combines TRBV3-1 (or the pseudogene TRBV3-2) with TRBJ2-1; the match to TRBD2 covers 8 bases. After removal of 0 bases from V and 14 bases from J, the junction contained 3 bases not matched to a gene. CDR3 length: 12 amino acids. Per the germline V gene, CDR1 is LGHDT and CDR2 is YNNKEL (reference sequence). CDR3 amino acids: CASSQEGTRKFF. The CDR3 DNA reads TGTGCCAGCAGCCAAGAAGGGACTAGGAAGTTCTTC.

V gene TRBV14 combines with J gene TRBJ2-3; 11 bases align to TRBD2. V lost 4 bases and J lost 3; bases outside the gene matches: 18. This CDR3 is 20 amino acids long. Germline CDR1 is SGHDN and CDR2 is FVKESK. CDR3: CASSRGGVVAGGPITDTQYF. The DNA for the CDR3 is TGTGCCAGCAGCCGCGGAGGTGTGGTAGCGGGGGGGCCAATAACAGATACGCAGTATTTT.